Below are 28 T cell receptor beta chains sequenced from a single sample in a study of beta chain features in type 1 diabetes (dated by TCRdb to 2016 to 2019). Summary of the overall study and its limitations: In all four CD4+ subsets, TCRB CDR3 length was moderately but significantly shorter in type 1 diabetes patients.

No cognate antigen is known for these TCRs. The library came from the immunoSEQ multiplex PCR assay. All of the isolated RNA was reverse transcribed with the High Capacity cDNA Reverse Transcription Kit, so expressed TCRB transcripts were sequenced. The table was pulled from immuneACCESS by TCRdb, which kept in-frame rearrangements only. Such tables lose some clones; where checked, under half of the loss comes from unresolved V genes, and the rest has no known cause. The sample table records roughly 340,000 clones; 13% of these occur just once. The ten most abundant clones make up 0.015% of the sample. The material sequenced was naive CD4+ T cells from blood. The label giving this sample's cell subset or site can be read as: true naive CD4+ T cells. The origin of the receptors is a woman aged 18 to 35 with type 1 diabetes.

CDR3 bases: TGTGCCTGGAGTGTTGGGAAGGGAGGAGAGACCCAGTACTTC. Amino acids: CAWSVGKGGETQYF. The chain uses TRBV30 and TRBJ2-5, with D possibly TRBD2 on 6 matching bases. The CDR3 covers 14 residues. The germline V and J ends were trimmed by 0 bases and 4 bases, with 12 bases remaining between them. Germline CDR1 GTSNPN, CDR2 SVGIG (reference sequence).

This clone was picked up a small number of times. The chain combines TRBV29-1 with TRBJ2-1; D gene unclear. Germline CDR1 and CDR2: SQVTM and ANQGSEA. Trimming left V 7 bases short and J 5 bases short, with 6 bases between. The CDR3 is made up of 10 amino acids. The CDR3 region is CSATNNEQFF. The CDR3 DNA sequence: TGCAGCGCTACGAACAATGAGCAGTTCTTC.

A few counts support this clone. The junction departs from the called germline gene at one end, perhaps through a read error. J is TRBJ1-2 and V is TRBV5-4; TRBD1 matches 8 bases. Germline V gives CDR1 SGHNT, CDR2 YYREEE (reference sequence). This CDR3 contains 13 residues. The DNA of the CDR3 is TGTGCCAGCACCTTGGACAGGGAAGGTGGCTACACCTTC. It translates to CASTLDREGGYTF.

In its sample, this clone was seen a few times. This sequence joins TRBV29-1 and TRBJ1-1; D unresolved. This CDR3 region has 12 residues. Germline assignment: CDR1 SQVTM and CDR2 ANQGSEA. The V end was cut by 8 bases, the J end by 5 bases, with 15 bases between. The CDR3 bases are TGCAGCACCGTTGAAGGAGGGACTGAAGCTTTCTTT. It encodes CSTVEGGTEAFF.

This clone has only a few counts. The chain links TRBV5-4 to TRBJ1-5; no clear D gene. Germline lookup yields CDR1 SGHNT and CDR2 YYREEE (reference sequence). The CDR3 has 14 amino acids. V dropped 4 bases and J dropped 7 bases, with 15 bases sitting between them. CDR3 region: CASSPEPEGQPQHF. CDR3 DNA sequence: TGTGCCAGCAGCCCGGAGCCGGAGGGCCAGCCCCAGCATTTT. Full variable domain (rest looked up from reference TRBV5-4 and TRBJ1-5): ETGVTQSPTHLIKTRGQQVTLRCSSQSGHNTVSWYQQALGQGPQFIFQYYREEENGRGNFPPRFSGLQFPNYSSELNVNALELDDSALYLCASSPEPEGQPQHFGDGTRLSIL.

This clone turned up a few times. V is TRBV19 and J is TRBJ1-5; D uncertain. The V and J ends lost 3 bases and 1 base respectively, with 10 bases between them. Germline CDR1 and CDR2: LNHDA and SQIVND (reference sequence). The CDR3 runs to 15 residues. Here the CDR3 DNA reads TGTGCCAGTAGTATCTCGACTGCGAGCAATCAGCCCCAGCATTTT. Translated: CASSISTASNQPQHF.

This clone was seen repeatedly, ten times or more. The genes are TRBV7-9 and TRBJ2-5; a possible D gene is TRBD2 (7 bases). V was clipped by 6 bases and J by 3 bases, with 20 bases between them. Germline CDR1 is SEHNR and CDR2 is FQNEAQ (reference sequence). The length of the CDR3 is 16 residues. The CDR3 DNA follows: TGTGCCAGCAGTTACCCTTCTACAGGGAGGGAAGAGACCCAGTACTTC. Encoded protein: CASSYPSTGREETQYF.

Only a few counts were recorded for this clone. The chain joins TRBV7-9 to TRBJ2-1; TRBD1 might be the D (6 bases). The V gene's germline CDR1 is SEHNR and CDR2 FQNEAQ (reference sequence). V lost 4 bases to trimming and J lost 8 bases, with 21 bases between them. This CDR3 contains 16 residues. This CDR3 reads CASSSFQGRNIDEQFF. CDR3 nucleotide sequence: TGTGCCAGCAGCTCGTTTCAGGGGAGAAATATTGATGAGCAGTTCTTC.

This clone was seen a few times. This chain uses TRBV10-3 with TRBJ2-7, with a possible D match to TRBD2 (6 bases). Per germline, CDR1 ENHRY and CDR2 SYGVKD. V shed 10 bases and J shed 1 base, with 20 bases lying between them. CDR3 size: 15 residues. CDR3: CATTRLAQLSYEQYF. CDR3 in DNA: TGTGCCACCACCCGGCTAGCGCAACTATCCTACGAGCAGTACTTC.

The genes are TRBV7-9 and TRBJ2-5; TRBD2 matches 8 bases. V was pared by 3 bases and J by 5 bases, with 5 bases of the junction left unmatched. Germline lookup yields CDR1 SEHNR and CDR2 FQNEAQ (reference sequence). The length of the CDR3 is 14 residues. The CDR3 DNA is TGTGCCAGCAGCTTTGACGGCGGGAGGGAGACCCAGTACTTC. Its translation: CASSFDGGRETQYF.

There are a few counts of this clone. This sequence joins TRBV4-3 and TRBJ2-6; 7 nucleotides agree with TRBD2. With V trimmed by 1 base and J by 4 bases, 7 bases remained unmatched. This CDR3 has 17 amino acids. Looked up from germline, CDR1 is LGHNA and CDR2 is YSLEER. DNA of the CDR3: TGCGCCAGCAGCCAAGGGGGGGGAGGGTACGGGGCCAACGTCCTGACTTTC. Translated, it gives CASSQGGGGYGANVLTF.

The chain carries TRBV30 and TRBJ1-1; 9 nucleotides agree with TRBD1. The CDR3 has 13 residues. Germline CDR1 GTSNPN, CDR2 SVGIG (reference sequence). V was clipped by 6 bases and J by 4 bases; unmatched bases: 6. As DNA, the CDR3 is TGTGCCTGCAACAGGGGGCGAGGCACTGAAGCTTTCTTT. Its translation: CACNRGRGTEAFF.

The V gene is TRBV23-1, the J gene TRBJ2-2; TRBD1 matches 7 bases. TRBV23-1 is an ORF, and what it does is uncertain. The CDR3 has 13 residues. V gave up 9 bases and J gave up 3 bases; unmatched junction bases: 4. In DNA, the CDR3 is TGCGCCAGGGGACAGATCGACACCGGGGAGCTGTTTTTT. Protein sequence: CARGQIDTGELFF.

The rearrangement uses TRBV4-1 and TRBJ2-7; 12 nucleotides match TRBD2. This CDR3 has 19 residues. J lost 6 bases, V lost 4 bases, and 19 bases had no gene match. The germline V gene encodes CDR1 MGHRA and CDR2 YSYEKL. Written as DNA, the CDR3 is TGCGCCAGCAGCCGAGGACTAGCGGGGCCTCTCCGGGAGGCCCTCGAGCAGTACTTC. Protein sequence: CASSRGLAGPLREALEQYF.

The chain links TRBV7-9 to TRBJ2-3; 7 bases are a match to TRBD2. The length of the CDR3 is 16 residues. CDR1 is SEHNR and CDR2 is FQNEAQ in the germline V gene (reference sequence). V gave up 5 bases and J gave up 0 bases; unmatched junction bases: 8. The CDR3 coding sequence is TGTGCCAGCAGCCCCCGGCTAGCGGAGAGCACAGATACGCAGTATTTT. Residues: CASSPRLAESTDTQYF. The variable domain in full, with the rest retrieved from reference TRBV7-9 and TRBJ2-3, is DTGVSQNPRHKITKRGQNVTFRCDPISEHNRLYWYRQTLGQGPEFLTYFQNEAQLEKSRLLSDRFSAERPKGSFSTLEIQRTEQGDSAMYLCASSPRLAESTDTQYFGPGTRLTVL.

This clone has a handful of counts. The V and J genes are TRBV11-2 and TRBJ2-2, with a possible D match to TRBD2 (6 bases). Between the trimmed V and J ends, which lost 1 base and 0 bases, there was a span of 6 bases. The length of the CDR3 is 15 residues. Germline CDR1 is SGHAT and CDR2 is FQNNGV. CDR3 in DNA: TGTGCCAGCAGCTTAGCGGGAGCGAACACCGGGGAGCTGTTTTTT. This gives the protein CASSLAGANTGELFF.

J is TRBJ2-1 and V is TRBV18, with 11 positions matching TRBD1. CDR1 and CDR2 from the germline V gene are KGHSH and LQKENI. The CDR3 contains 16 residues. Losses at the gene ends were 3 bases for V and 7 bases for J; bases not matched to a gene: 8. The CDR3 protein is CASSPGDRGAGNEQFF. The CDR3 DNA sequence: TGTGCCAGCTCACCGGGGGACAGGGGGGCAGGGAATGAGCAGTTCTTC.

The DNA of the CDR3 is TGTGCCAGCAGCATTCTTGCTGGGGGCCAGGGGAAGCTTTACGTC. Its protein product is CASSILAGGQGKLYV. The V gene is TRBV7-2, the J gene TRBJ2-7, with D possibly TRBD1 on 6 matching bases. V was cut by 5 bases and J by 13 bases, with 27 bases left in between. This CDR3 contains 15 residues. Germline V gene lookup returns CDR1 SGHTA and CDR2 FQGNSA.

This sequence joins TRBV18 and TRBJ2-3; no clear D. Trimming stripped 2 bases from V and 2 bases from J, with 11 bases between. This CDR3 has 15 residues. CDR1 and CDR2 from the germline V gene are KGHSH and LQKENI. For the CDR3, the DNA is TGTGCCAGCTCACCAGCGGAGACTTCCACAGATACGCAGTATTTT. It translates to CASSPAETSTDTQYF.

As regards this clone: At one end, the junction sequence differs from germline, possibly due to a read error. The chain uses TRBV7-9 and TRBJ2-1; TRBD2 agrees at 7 bases. CDR1 and CDR2 from the germline V gene are SEHNR and FQNEAQ (reference sequence). The CDR3 has 13 residues. CDR3 sequence: CASSLPSGASRVF. DNA of the CDR3: TGTGCCAGCAGCTTACCTAGCGGAGCCTCCCGGGTCTTC.

A remark on this clone: This CDR3 is also generated by other DNA sequences in the sample. This sequence joins TRBV18 and TRBJ1-1, with a possible D match to TRBD1 (6 bases). CDR1 is KGHSH, CDR2 LQKENI, per germline. V was shortened by 3 bases and J by 3 bases, with 8 bases between the two germline ends. The CDR3 spans 13 residues. The CDR3 sequence is CASSPTGDTEAFF. For the CDR3, the DNA is TGTGCCAGCTCACCGACAGGAGACACTGAAGCTTTCTTT.

The rearrangement links TRBV25-1 to TRBJ1-2, with 8 bases lining up with TRBD1. J lost 4 bases, V lost 2 bases, and 9 bases had no gene match. The germline gives CDR1 MGHDK, CDR2 SYGVNS. The CDR3 is 16 amino acids. The CDR3 bases are TGTGCCAGCAGTGAACCCGGGACAGGAGGGAGCTATGGCTACACCTTC. Encoded protein: CASSEPGTGGSYGYTF.

This clone was seen a few times. This CDR3 is CASKYLAWANEQFF. The DNA for the CDR3 is TGTGCCAGCAAGTACCTAGCTTGGGCCAATGAGCAGTTCTTC. The chain is built from TRBV6-5 and TRBJ2-1; weak D call: TRBD2 (5 bases). This CDR3 has 14 residues. The germline gives CDR1 MNHEY, CDR2 SVGAGI. With 7 bases removed from V and 6 bases from J, the gap between germline ends came to 16 bases.

This clone has just a few counts. Different DNA sequences within this sample yield the same CDR3. The chain couples TRBV30 to TRBJ2-3; 9 nucleotides line up with TRBD2. The germline V gene has CDR1 GTSNPN and CDR2 SVGIG (reference sequence). Trimming took 2 bases from V and 0 from J; bases not matched to a gene: 3. The CDR3 consists of 15 residues. The CDR3 spells CAWSRLAASTDTQYF. In nucleotides, the CDR3 is TGTGCCTGGAGTAGACTAGCGGCTAGCACAGATACGCAGTATTTT.

This clone was detected a few times. The chain combines TRBV5-6 with TRBJ2-3; 7 positions agree with TRBD1. Germline values: CDR1 SGHDT, CDR2 YYEEEE. V lost 0 bases and J lost 7; bases outside the gene matches: 8. The CDR3 runs 15 residues. The DNA for the CDR3 is TGTGCCAGCAGCTTGGACAGGGGATTTAGGAATACGCAGTATTTT. This encodes CASSLDRGFRNTQYF.

The chain links TRBV30 to TRBJ2-5, with D unclear. This CDR3 is built from 11 residues. Germline loops: CDR1 GTSNPN, CDR2 SVGIG (reference sequence). Trimming pared 3 bases from V and 5 bases from J, leaving 7 bases between. CDR3 nucleotide sequence: TGTGCCTGGAGCCCGTTGGAGACCCAGTACTTC. Protein: CAWSPLETQYF.

The rearrangement uses TRBV28 and TRBJ2-1; TRBD2 is a possible D gene (6 bases). The V and J ends lost 3 bases and 2 bases respectively, with 20 bases between them. The germline gives CDR1 MDHEN, CDR2 SYDVKM. The CDR3 has 18 residues. Here the CDR3 DNA reads TGTGCCAGCAGTTTCCCCCACCGAACGGGGGAAACCTACAATGAGCAGTTCTTC. This sequence encodes CASSFPHRTGETYNEQFF. The complete variable domain, with remaining parts taken from reference TRBV28 and TRBJ2-1, reads DVKVTQSSRYLVKRTGEKVFLECVQDMDHENMFWYRQDPGLGLRLIYFSYDVKMKEKGDIPEGYSVSREKKERFSLILESASTNQTSMYLCASSFPHRTGETYNEQFFGPGTRLTVL.

The chain uses TRBV10-3 and TRBJ2-3; 11 bases map to TRBD2. The CDR3 runs 17 residues. The germline V gene encodes CDR1 ENHRY and CDR2 SYGVKD. V shed 3 bases and J 2 bases; nucleotides not matched to a gene: 7. CDR3 nucleotide sequence: TGTGCCATCAGTGATTACGGGACTAGCGGATCCACAGATACGCAGTATTTT. The encoded protein is CAISDYGTSGSTDTQYF.